In this sample, the clone carrying this TCR beta chain turned up many times. Its antigen is not identified. This specimen belongs to a study of human T cells and chemical hapten exposure. Study as a whole: Patches with 0.01% DPC went on the upper back, and the tests were read at 6 days. Study-wide findings and caveats: Those TCRs sitting above 1 in 1000 frequency stayed the same with DPC sensitization.

TCRdb re-called the RACE reads with MiXCR, one entry per CDR3 protein. The sample holds fewer than 500,000 distinct CDR3 sequences, 4% to 5.5% seen once. Time point in this sample: patch test 1, 2 weeks after DPC sensitization. The treatment denotes: therapeutic diphenylcyclopropenone sensitization with weekly scalp DPC. Germline V gene lookup returns CDR1 MDHEN and CDR2 SYDVKM. The CDR3 sequence is 15 residues long. V shed 4 bases, J shed 1 base, and the junction held 4 bases outside the gene matches. V usage is TRBV28 and J usage is TRBJ2-7; 10 positions agree with TRBD2. The clonotype comes from a woman in her forties or fifties with alopecia areata. Some clones in this sample may be carry-over from other donors' samples. This sample comprised whole blood, obtained in connection with sensitization to the hapten diphenylcyclopropenone (DPC). CDR3 sequence: CASSSGLAVSYEQYF. CDR3 DNA: TGTGCCAGCAGTTCCGGACTAGCGGTGTCCTACGAGCAGTACTTC.